The T cell receptor beta chain under discussion was sequenced for a study of blood T cell repertoires in COVID-19. Clones were read by immunoSEQ multiplex PCR, and TCRdb kept only the in-frame ones, dropping some. The sample has 75,000 to 95,000 clones, around 88% seen once. This receptor was taken from a man aged 55 to 70 with acute or convalescent COVID-19. Sequencing was performed on peripheral blood.

Here the CDR3 DNA reads TGTGCCATCAGTGGAGAGGGGACAGCTAATGAGCAGTTCTTC. Translating gives CAISGEGTANEQFF. The chain has TRBV10-3 and TRBJ2-1; 7 nucleotides match TRBD1. Germline trimming cut 4 bases from V and 7 bases from J; bases unmatched to any gene: 7. The germline V gene has CDR1 ENHRY and CDR2 SYGVKD. The CDR3 runs 14 residues.